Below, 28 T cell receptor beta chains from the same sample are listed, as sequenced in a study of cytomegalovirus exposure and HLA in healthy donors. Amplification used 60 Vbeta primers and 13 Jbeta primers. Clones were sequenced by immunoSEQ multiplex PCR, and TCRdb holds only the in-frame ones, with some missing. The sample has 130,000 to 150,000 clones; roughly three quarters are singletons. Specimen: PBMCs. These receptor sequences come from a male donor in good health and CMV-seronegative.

The CDR3 region is CASSHLGGNEQFF. CDR3 bases: TGCGCCAGCAGCCACTTGGGGGGCAATGAGCAGTTCTTC. The chain joins TRBV4-3 to TRBJ2-1; D perhaps matches TRBD2 (6 bases). The ends were cut back, 3 bases at V and 6 bases at J, with 9 bases in the middle. Germline V CDR1 and CDR2: LGHNA, YSLEER. The CDR3 consists of 13 residues.

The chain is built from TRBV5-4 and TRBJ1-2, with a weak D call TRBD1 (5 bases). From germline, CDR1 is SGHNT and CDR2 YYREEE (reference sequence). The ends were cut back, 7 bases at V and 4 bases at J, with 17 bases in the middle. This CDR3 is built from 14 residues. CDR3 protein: CASRTGGAGYGYTF. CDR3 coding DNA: TGTGCCAGCCGGACGGGAGGGGCAGGCTATGGCTACACCTTC.

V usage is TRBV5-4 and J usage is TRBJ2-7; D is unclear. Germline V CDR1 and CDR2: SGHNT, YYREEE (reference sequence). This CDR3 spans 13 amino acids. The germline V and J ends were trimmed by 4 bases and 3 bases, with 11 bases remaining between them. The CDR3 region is CASSPPLSYEQYF. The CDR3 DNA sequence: TGTGCCAGCAGCCCCCCCCTAAGCTACGAGCAGTACTTC.

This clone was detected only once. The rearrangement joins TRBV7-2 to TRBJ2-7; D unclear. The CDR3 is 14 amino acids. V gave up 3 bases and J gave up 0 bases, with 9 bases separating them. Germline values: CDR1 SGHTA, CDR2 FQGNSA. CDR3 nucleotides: TGTGCCAGCAGCTTTCTCAGTTTCTCCTACGAGCAGTACTTC. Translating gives CASSFLSFSYEQYF.

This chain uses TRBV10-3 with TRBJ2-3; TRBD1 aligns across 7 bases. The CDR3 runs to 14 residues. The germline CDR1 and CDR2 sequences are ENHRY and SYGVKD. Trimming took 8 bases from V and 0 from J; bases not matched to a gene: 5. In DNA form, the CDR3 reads TGTGCCATCCGGACAGGAACTAGCACAGATACGCAGTATTTT. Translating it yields CAIRTGTSTDTQYF.

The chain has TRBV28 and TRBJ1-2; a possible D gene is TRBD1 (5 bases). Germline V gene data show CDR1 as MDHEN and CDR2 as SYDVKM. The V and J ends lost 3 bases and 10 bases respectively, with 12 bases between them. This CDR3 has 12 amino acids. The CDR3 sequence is CASSFGGIAYTF. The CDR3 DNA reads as TGTGCCAGCAGTTTCGGGGGGATTGCCTACACCTTC.

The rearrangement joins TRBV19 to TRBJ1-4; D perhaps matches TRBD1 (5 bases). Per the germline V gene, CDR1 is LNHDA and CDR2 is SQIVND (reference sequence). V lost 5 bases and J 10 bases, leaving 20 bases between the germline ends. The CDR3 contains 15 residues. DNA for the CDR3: TGTGCCAGTAGTTCCAAGGCAAGCCGAAGGGGAAAACTGTTTTTT. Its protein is CASSSKASRRGKLFF. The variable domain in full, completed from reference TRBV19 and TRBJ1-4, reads DGGITQSPKYLFRKEGQNVTLSCEQNLNHDAMYWYRQDPGQGLRLIYYSQIVNDFQKGDIAEGYSVSREKKESFPLTVTSAQKNPTAFYLCASSSKASRRGKLFFGSGTQLSVL.

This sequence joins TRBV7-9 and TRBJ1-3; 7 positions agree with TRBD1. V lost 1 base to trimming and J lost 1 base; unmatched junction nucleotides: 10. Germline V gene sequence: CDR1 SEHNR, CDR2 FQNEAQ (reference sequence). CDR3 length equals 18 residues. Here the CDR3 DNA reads TGTGCCAGCAGCTTAGGAAGACTAGGGGGCGCGTCTGGAAACACCATATATTTT. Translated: CASSLGRLGGASGNTIYF.

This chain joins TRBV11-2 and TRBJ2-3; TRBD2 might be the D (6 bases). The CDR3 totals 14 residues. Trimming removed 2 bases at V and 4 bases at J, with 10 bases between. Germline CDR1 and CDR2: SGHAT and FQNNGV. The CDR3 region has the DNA TGTGCCAGCAGCTTACGGGGGTGGGCAGATACGCAGTATTTT. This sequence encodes CASSLRGWADTQYF.

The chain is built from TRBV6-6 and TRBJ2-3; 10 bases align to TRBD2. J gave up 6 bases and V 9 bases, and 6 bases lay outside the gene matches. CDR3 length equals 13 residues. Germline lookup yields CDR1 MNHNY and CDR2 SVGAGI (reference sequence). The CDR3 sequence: CASQPGLADTQYF. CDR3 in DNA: TGTGCCAGTCAACCGGGACTAGCGGATACGCAGTATTTT.

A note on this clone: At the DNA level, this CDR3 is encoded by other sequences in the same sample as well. The CDR3 coding sequence is TGTGCCAGCAGCTTGAACAGGAGGGACGAGCAGTACTTC. As protein: CASSLNRRDEQYF. The rearrangement links TRBV5-6 to TRBJ2-7, with D perhaps TRBD2 (6 bases). Trimming removed 1 base at V and 5 bases at J, with 10 bases between. Germline values: CDR1 SGHDT, CDR2 YYEEEE. This CDR3 region has 13 residues.

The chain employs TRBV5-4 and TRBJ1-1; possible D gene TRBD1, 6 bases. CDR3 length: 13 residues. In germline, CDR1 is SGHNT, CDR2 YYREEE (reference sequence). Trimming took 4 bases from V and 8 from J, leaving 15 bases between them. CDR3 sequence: CASSPWVQGEAFF. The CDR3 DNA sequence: TGTGCCAGCAGCCCGTGGGTACAGGGCGAAGCTTTCTTT.

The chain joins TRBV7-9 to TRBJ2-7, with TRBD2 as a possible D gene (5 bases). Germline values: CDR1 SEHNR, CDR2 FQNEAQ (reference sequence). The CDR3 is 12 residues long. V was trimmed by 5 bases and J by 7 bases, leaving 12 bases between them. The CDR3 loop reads CASSASLGEQYF. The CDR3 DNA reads TGTGCCAGCAGCGCTAGCCTTGGGGAGCAGTACTTC.

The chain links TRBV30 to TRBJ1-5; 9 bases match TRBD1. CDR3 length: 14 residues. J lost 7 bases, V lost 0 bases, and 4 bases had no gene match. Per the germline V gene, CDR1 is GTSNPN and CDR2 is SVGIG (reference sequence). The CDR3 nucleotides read TGTGCCTGGAGTGTGGGACAGGGAGAACAGCCCCAGCATTTT. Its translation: CAWSVGQGEQPQHF.

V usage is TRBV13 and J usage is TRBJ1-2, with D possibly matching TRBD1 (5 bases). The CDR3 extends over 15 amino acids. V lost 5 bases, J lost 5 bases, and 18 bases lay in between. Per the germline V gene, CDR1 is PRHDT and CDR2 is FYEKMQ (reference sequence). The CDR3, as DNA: TGTGCCAGCAGCCTCAGTCCAAATAAGGGGTATGGCTACACCTTC. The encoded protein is CASSLSPNKGYGYTF.

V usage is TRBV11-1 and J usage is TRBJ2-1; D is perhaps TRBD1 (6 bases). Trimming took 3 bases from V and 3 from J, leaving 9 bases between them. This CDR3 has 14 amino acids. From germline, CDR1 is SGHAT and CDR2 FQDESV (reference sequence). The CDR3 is CASSFRGIYNEQFF. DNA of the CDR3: TGTGCCAGCAGCTTCAGGGGCATCTACAATGAGCAGTTCTTC.

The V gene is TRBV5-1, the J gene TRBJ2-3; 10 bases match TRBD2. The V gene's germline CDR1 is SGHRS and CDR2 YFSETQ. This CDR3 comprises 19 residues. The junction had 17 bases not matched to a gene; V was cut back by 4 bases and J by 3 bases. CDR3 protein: CASSPKGGRLAGETDTQYF. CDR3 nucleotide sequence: TGCGCCAGCAGCCCGAAGGGAGGCCGGCTAGCGGGGGAAACAGATACGCAGTATTTT. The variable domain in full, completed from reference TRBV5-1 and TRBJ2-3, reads KAGVTQTPRYLIKTRGQQVTLSCSPISGHRSVSWYQQTPGQGLQFLFEYFSETQRNKGNFPGRFSGRQFSNSRSEMNVSTLELGDSALYLCASSPKGGRLAGETDTQYFGPGTRLTVL.

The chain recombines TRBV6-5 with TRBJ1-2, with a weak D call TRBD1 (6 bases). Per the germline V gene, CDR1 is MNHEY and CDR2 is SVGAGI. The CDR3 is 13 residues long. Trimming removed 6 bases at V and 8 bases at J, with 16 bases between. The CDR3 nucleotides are TGTGCCAGCAGAGCCACAGGGCTGTGGGGCTACACCTTC. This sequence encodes CASRATGLWGYTF.

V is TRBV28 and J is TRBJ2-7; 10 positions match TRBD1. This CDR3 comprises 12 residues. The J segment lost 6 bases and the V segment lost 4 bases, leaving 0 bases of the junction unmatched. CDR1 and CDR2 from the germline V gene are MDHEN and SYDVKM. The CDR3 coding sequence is TGTGCCAGCAGTTGGGACAGGGGCGAGCAGTACTTC. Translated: CASSWDRGEQYF.

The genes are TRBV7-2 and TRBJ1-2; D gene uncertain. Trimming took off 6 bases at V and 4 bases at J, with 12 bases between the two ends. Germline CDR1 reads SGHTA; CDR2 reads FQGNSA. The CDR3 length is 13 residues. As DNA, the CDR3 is TGTGCCAGCAGACCCAGGAACCCCTATGGCTACACCTTC. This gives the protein CASRPRNPYGYTF. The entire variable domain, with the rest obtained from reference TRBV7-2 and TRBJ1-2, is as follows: GAGVSQSPSNKVTEKGKDVELRCDPISGHTALYWYRQSLGQGLEFLIYFQGNSAPDKSGLPSDRFSAERTGGSVSTLTIQRTQQEDSAVYLCASRPRNPYGYTFGSGTRLTVV.

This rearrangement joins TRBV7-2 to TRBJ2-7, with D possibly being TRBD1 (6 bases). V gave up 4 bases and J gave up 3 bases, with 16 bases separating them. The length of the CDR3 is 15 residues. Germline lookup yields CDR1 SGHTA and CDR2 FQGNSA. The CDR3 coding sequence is TGTGCCAGCAGCTCACCTCAGGGGTTAGGCTACGAGCAGTACTTC. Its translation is CASSSPQGLGYEQYF. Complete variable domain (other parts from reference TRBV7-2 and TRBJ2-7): GAGVSQSPSNKVTEKGKDVELRCDPISGHTALYWYRQSLGQGLEFLIYFQGNSAPDKSGLPSDRFSAERTGGSVSTLTIQRTQQEDSAVYLCASSSPQGLGYEQYFGPGTRLTVT.

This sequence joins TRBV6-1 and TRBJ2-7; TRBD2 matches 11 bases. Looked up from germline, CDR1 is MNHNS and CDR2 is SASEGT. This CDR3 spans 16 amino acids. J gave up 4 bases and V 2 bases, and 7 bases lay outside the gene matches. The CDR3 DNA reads TGTGCCAGCAGTGAAAGCCTAGCGGGGGGCAAGTACGAGCAGTACTTC. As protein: CASSESLAGGKYEQYF.

The CDR3 loop reads CASSPLQGDTIYF. The CDR3 nucleotides are TGTGCCAGCAGCCCGTTACAGGGAGACACCATATATTTT. The chain combines TRBV11-1 with TRBJ1-3, with TRBD1 as a possible D gene (6 bases). Trimming stripped 5 bases from V and 8 bases from J, with 13 bases between. Germline CDR1 reads SGHAT; CDR2 reads FQDESV (reference sequence). This CDR3 has 13 residues.

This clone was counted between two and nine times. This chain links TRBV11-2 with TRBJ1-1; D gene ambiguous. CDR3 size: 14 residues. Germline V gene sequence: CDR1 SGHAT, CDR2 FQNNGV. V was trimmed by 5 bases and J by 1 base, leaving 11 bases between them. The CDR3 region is CASSPGGSNTEAFF. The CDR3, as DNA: TGTGCCAGCAGCCCCGGAGGGTCGAACACTGAAGCTTTCTTT.

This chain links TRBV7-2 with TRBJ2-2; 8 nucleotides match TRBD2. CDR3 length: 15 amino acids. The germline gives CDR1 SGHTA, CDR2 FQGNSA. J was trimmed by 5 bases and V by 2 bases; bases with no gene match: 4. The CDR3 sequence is CASSLQSGGTGELFF. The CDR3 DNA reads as TGTGCCAGCAGCTTACAGAGCGGGGGAACCGGGGAGCTGTTTTTT.

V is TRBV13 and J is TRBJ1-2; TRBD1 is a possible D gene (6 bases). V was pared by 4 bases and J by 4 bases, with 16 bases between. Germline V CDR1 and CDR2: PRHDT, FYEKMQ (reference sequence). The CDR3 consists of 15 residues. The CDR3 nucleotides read TGTGCCAGCAGCTATGGACAGCTTAGAAGCTATGGCTACACCTTC. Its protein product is CASSYGQLRSYGYTF.

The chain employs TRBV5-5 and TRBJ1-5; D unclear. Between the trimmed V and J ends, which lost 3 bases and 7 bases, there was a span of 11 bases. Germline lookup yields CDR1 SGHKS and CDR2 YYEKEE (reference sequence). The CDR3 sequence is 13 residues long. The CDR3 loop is CASSWEIKQPQHF. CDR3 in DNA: TGTGCCAGCAGCTGGGAGATAAAGCAGCCCCAGCATTTT.

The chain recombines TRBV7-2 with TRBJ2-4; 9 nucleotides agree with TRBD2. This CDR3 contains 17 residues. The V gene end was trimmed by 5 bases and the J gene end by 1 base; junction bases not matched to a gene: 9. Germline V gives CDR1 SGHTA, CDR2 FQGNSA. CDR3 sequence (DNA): TGTGCCAGCAGCCCCCGCGGGGGGGCCGAGGCCAAAAACATTCAGTACTTC. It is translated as CASSPRGGAEAKNIQYF.